Shown below are 5 T cell receptor beta chains from a single sample sequenced in a study of CD8+ T cells in alopecia areata. RNA was isolated and reverse transcribed to cDNA, the sequencing template. The repertoire was sequenced with immunoSEQ multiplex PCR; TCRdb's copy has only in-frame clones and lacks some. The table shows about 150,000 clones, with nearly 55% occurring only once. Specified treatment: oral pan-JAK inhibitor, 5-10 mg twice daily. Source: CD8+ T cells sorted from blood, taken at week 4, from a patient treated with tofacitinib. The source is a human donor with alopecia areata.

The chain links TRBV20-1 to TRBJ1-4; D not certain. The CDR3 length is 10 residues. V lost 1 base and J 8 bases, leaving 2 bases between the germline ends. Germline V CDR1 and CDR2: DFQATT, SNEGSKA (reference sequence). CDR3: CSARGEKLFF. CDR3 bases: TGCAGTGCTAGAGGGGAAAAACTGTTTTTT.

In this sample, this clone turned up a few times. This chain uses TRBV10-3 with TRBJ2-4; TRBD2 matches at 13 bases. V shed 2 bases, J shed 6 bases, and the junction held 10 bases outside the gene matches. This CDR3 is built from 18 residues. Germline CDR1 reads ENHRY; CDR2 reads SYGVKD. Here the CDR3 DNA reads TGTGCCATCAGTGAGCCAACTAGCGGGGGGGCAGGGAGAAACATTCAGTACTTC. Protein product: CAISEPTSGGAGRNIQYF.

The chain recombines TRBV27 with TRBJ1-5; weak D call: TRBD1 (6 bases). The germline V gene has CDR1 MNHEY and CDR2 SMNVEV (reference sequence). The CDR3 contains 14 residues. Trimming stripped 5 bases from V and 6 bases from J, with 14 bases between. The DNA for the CDR3 is TGTGCCAGCAGTATTACAGGGTCGATTCAGCCCCAGCATTTT. Translated: CASSITGSIQPQHF.

In its sample, this clone was seen once. The chain carries TRBV13 and TRBJ1-5, with 7 bases aligning to TRBD1. V trimming: 4 bases; J trimming: 3 bases; junction bases outside the gene matches: 3. The CDR3 is made up of 14 amino acids. CDR1 is PRHDT, CDR2 FYEKMQ, per germline (reference sequence). CDR3 sequence reads: CASSYTGDNQPQHF. The CDR3 bases are TGTGCCAGCAGCTACACAGGGGACAATCAGCCCCAGCATTTT.

The chain couples TRBV5-1 to TRBJ2-5; tentatively, D is TRBD1 or TRBD2 (5 bases each). The germline V and J ends were trimmed by 0 bases and 1 base, with 10 bases remaining between them. The CDR3 consists of 15 residues. Germline V CDR1 and CDR2: SGHRS, YFSETQ. The CDR3 region is CASSLDPGTQETQYF. CDR3 bases: TGCGCCAGCAGCTTGGATCCCGGGACCCAAGAGACCCAGTACTTC.